The 18 T cell receptor beta chains below were found in one sample sequenced in a study of blood T cells in healthy people across ages. The second PCR ran roughly 6 to 11 cycles with a sample-barcoded 5' primer and J-beta primers. One entry per CDR3 protein results from TCRdb running MiXCR on the 5' RACE reads. Of roughly 1.7 million distinct CDR3 sequences in the sample, about 32% were seen once. Material for sequencing was blood. The source is a woman in her 30s in good health.

This chain uses TRBV20-1 with TRBJ2-7, with 10 bases fitting TRBD2. This CDR3 is built from 15 residues. From germline, CDR1 is DFQATT and CDR2 SNEGSKA (reference sequence). V trimming: 5 bases; J trimming: 0 bases; junction bases outside the gene matches: 7. The CDR3, as DNA: TGCAGTGCTTCTAGCGGGGGCCCCAGCTCCTACGAGCAGTACTTC. It codes for CSASSGGPSSYEQYF.

The chain is built from TRBV2 and TRBJ1-1; D gene uncertain. CDR1 and CDR2 from the germline V gene are SNHLY and FYNNEI. The CDR3 consists of 15 residues. V was clipped by 6 bases and J by 0 bases, with 14 bases between them. CDR3 nucleotides: TGTGCCAGCAGGGGCGGACGCTTCATGAACACTGAAGCTTTCTTT. Translation gives CASRGGRFMNTEAFF.

The chain links TRBV7-8 to TRBJ2-5; perhaps TRBD1 as D (6 bases). Trimming cost V 5 bases and J 4 bases, with 14 bases left between them. The germline CDR1 and CDR2 sequences are SGHVS and FQNEAQ. This CDR3 has 14 residues. The CDR3 spells CASSTEGDRETQYF. The DNA for the CDR3 is TGTGCCAGCAGCACAGAGGGGGATAGAGAGACCCAGTACTTC.

This rearrangement joins TRBV5-1 to TRBJ1-1; 9 nucleotides line up with TRBD1. The V gene's germline CDR1 is SGHRS and CDR2 YFSETQ. This CDR3 has 13 residues. The V and J ends lost 4 bases and 7 bases, in that order; junction bases with no gene match: 5. As DNA, the CDR3 is TGCGCCAGCAGCATGGGACAGGGAAGTGAAGCTTTCTTT. As protein: CASSMGQGSEAFF.

This clonotype was seen more than once but under ten times. The rearrangement uses TRBV7-7 and TRBJ2-7; D is unclear. Germline lookup yields CDR1 SSHAT and CDR2 FNYEAQ (reference sequence). V shed 1 base and J shed 6 bases, with 13 bases lying between them. There are 14 residues in the CDR3. The CDR3 region has the DNA TGTGCCAGCAGCTTAGACATGGCAGGCGGCGAGCAGTACTTC. This sequence encodes CASSLDMAGGEQYF.

This chain joins TRBV15 and TRBJ2-1; 7 nucleotides line up with TRBD1. The CDR3 extends over 12 amino acids. V trimming: 4 bases; J trimming: 10 bases; junction bases outside the gene matches: 4. CDR1 is LNHNV, CDR2 YYDKDF, per germline (reference sequence). CDR3 sequence (DNA): TGTGCCACCAGCATCTTACAGGGGGAGCAGTTCTTC. Residues: CATSILQGEQFF.

Points on this clonotype: The junction does not match germline at one end; this may be a read error. This chain connects TRBV27 to TRBJ2-5; a possible D gene is TRBD1 (6 bases). The CDR3 runs 15 residues. Per the germline V gene, CDR1 is MNHEY and CDR2 is SMNVEV (reference sequence). The CDR3 sequence: CPSGQNGHGGETQYF. As DNA, the CDR3 is TGTCCCAGCGGACAAAACGGACATGGGGGCGAGACCCAGTACTTC.

This clonotype has a single count. The chain recombines TRBV7-3 with TRBJ1-1; D is possibly TRBD1 (5 bases). The CDR3 sequence is 13 residues long. CDR1 is SGHTA and CDR2 is FQGTGA in the germline V gene. V lost 5 bases and J lost 7, with 14 bases in between. This CDR3 is CASSQDTRGEAFF. The CDR3 DNA sequence: TGTGCCAGCAGCCAAGACACGAGGGGTGAAGCTTTCTTT.

This clonotype was observed a handful of times. V usage is TRBV2 and J usage is TRBJ2-5, with TRBD1 as a possible D gene (6 bases). The CDR3 has 16 residues. V lost 5 bases and J lost 1, with 17 bases in between. Looked up from germline, CDR1 is SNHLY and CDR2 is FYNNEI. The CDR3 here is CASSTDRSLPQETQYF. The DNA of the CDR3 is TGTGCCAGCAGTACCGACAGGTCACTTCCCCAAGAGACCCAGTACTTC.

This sequence joins TRBV25-1 and TRBJ2-7; D may be TRBD1 (5 bases). The CDR3 runs to 14 residues. Per the germline V gene, CDR1 is MGHDK and CDR2 is SYGVNS. V was shortened by 5 bases and J by 3 bases, with 14 bases between the two germline ends. CDR3: CASSWAGRGYEQYF. The CDR3 coding sequence is TGTGCCAGCAGTTGGGCAGGGCGAGGCTACGAGCAGTACTTC.

This clonotype was counted many times. The junction and the germline gene differ at one end; a read error may be behind it. V and J are TRBV5-1 and TRBJ2-3, with D unclear. The length of the CDR3 is 14 residues. The V gene's germline CDR1 is SGHRS and CDR2 YFSETQ. CDR3 in amino acids: CASSLDGGTDTQYF. The CDR3 DNA sequence: TGTGCCAGCAGCTTGGATGGGGGCACAGATACGCAGTATTTT.

This clonotype was observed a few times. The genes are TRBV5-6 and TRBJ2-1; no clear D. The V end lost 4 bases, the J end lost 6 bases, and 14 bases lay between the germline ends. The CDR3 length is 14 residues. The germline CDR1 and CDR2 sequences are SGHDT and YYEEEE. CDR3 sequence (DNA): TGTGCCAGCAGCGCGGACGGGTTCCTCAATGAGCAGTTCTTC. This sequence encodes CASSADGFLNEQFF.

This clonotype was counted between two and nine times. The rearrangement uses TRBV7-2 and TRBJ2-7; possible D gene TRBD2, 5 bases. The CDR3 is made up of 13 amino acids. Trimming removed 3 bases at V and 2 bases at J, with 8 bases between. Germline CDR1 and CDR2: SGHTA and FQGNSA. CDR3 sequence: CASSFLAPYEQYF. Written as DNA, the CDR3 is TGTGCCAGCAGCTTTCTAGCCCCCTACGAGCAGTACTTC. The whole variable domain, remainder taken from reference TRBV7-2 and TRBJ2-7, is GAGVSQSPSNKVTEKGKDVELRCDPISGHTALYWYRQSLGQGLEFLIYFQGNSAPDKSGLPSDRFSAERTGGSVSTLTIQRTQQEDSAVYLCASSFLAPYEQYFGPGTRLTVT.

The rearrangement uses TRBV10-3 and TRBJ2-1; 8 bases line up with TRBD2. The J segment lost 0 bases and the V segment lost 5 bases, leaving 21 bases of the junction unmatched. Germline loops: CDR1 ENHRY, CDR2 SYGVKD. The CDR3 sequence is 21 residues long. The CDR3: CAISRPGTSLGSGSSYNEQFF. CDR3 in DNA: TGTGCCATCAGTCGACCCGGGACTTCCTTAGGGAGCGGGAGCTCCTACAATGAGCAGTTCTTC.

The chain recombines TRBV20-1 with TRBJ2-1; tentatively, D is TRBD2 (6 bases). The germline V gene encodes CDR1 DFQATT and CDR2 SNEGSKA (reference sequence). Trimming cost V 5 bases and J 10 bases, with 18 bases left between them. The CDR3 is 13 residues long. Here the CDR3 reads CSARSGTGVEQFF. As DNA, the CDR3 is TGCAGTGCTCGATCCGGGACTGGAGTAGAGCAGTTCTTC.

This clonotype was picked up a small number of times. The V call is TRBV6-2 or TRBV6-3, the J call TRBJ1-2, with 9 bases identical to TRBD1. The CDR3 spans 15 residues. The ends lost 5 bases at V and 4 bases at J; junction bases unmatched: 8. Germline CDR1 MNHEY, CDR2 SVGEGT. CDR3 bases: TGTGCCAGCAGTGACCGGGACAGGGCGTCCTATGGCTACACCTTC. This sequence encodes CASSDRDRASYGYTF.

The chain links TRBV2 to TRBJ2-5; D is uncertain. The CDR3 length is 11 residues. V shed 6 bases and J shed 6 bases, with 8 bases lying between them. Germline CDR1 is SNHLY and CDR2 is FYNNEI. The CDR3 region has the DNA TGTGCCAGCAGCAGTTTGCAGACCCAGTACTTC. Translating it yields CASSSLQTQYF. The variable domain in full, completed from reference TRBV2 and TRBJ2-5, reads EPEVTQTPSHQVTQMGQEVILRCVPISNHLYFYWYRQILGQKVEFLVSFYNNEISEKSEIFDDQFSVERPDGSNFTLKIRSTKLEDSAMYFCASSSLQTQYFGPGTRLLVL.

This clonotype was observed a few times. The chain combines TRBV5-1 with TRBJ2-3, with 12 bases aligning to TRBD2. Germline V lookup: CDR1 SGHRS, CDR2 YFSETQ. This CDR3 is 17 amino acids long. V dropped 2 bases and J dropped 2; count of bases not matched to a gene: 6. CDR3 loop: CASSFRGLAGPTDTQYF. The CDR3 nucleotides are TGCGCCAGCAGCTTTCGTGGACTAGCGGGGCCCACAGATACGCAGTATTTT.